The TCR beta chain described here comes from a study of blood T cell repertoires in COVID-19 (dated by TCRdb to the early 2020s). For context, the study as a whole: Samples from collaborators originated in the United States, Italy and Spain and spanned both the acute and convalescent phases of COVID-19. The material from the prospective study consisted of cDNA or gDNA derived from T cells, B-cell-depleted T cells, or PBMCs. Deeply sampled blood TCRbeta repertoires from subjects exposed to, actively infected with, or recovered from COVID-19 were included in the dataset. The repertoires were released in a freely available public database intended as a resource for research on the immune response to SARS-CoV-2. Samples came from the ongoing ImmuneRACE study (first 160 participants) plus 1,254 subjects from 6 global collaborators. The sample metadata nearly always contained a de-identified subject ID, COVID-19 status, age in years and sex. Where HLA class I and class II types were available, the types were taken from metadata supplied by the sample provider, not from assay-based typing.

Results and caveats for the whole study, not just this receptor: How much clinical and demographic metadata was included differed by source and by participant, and the metadata was provided uncurated.

TCRbeta CDR3 regions were amplified from genomic DNA using the immunoSEQ Assay, a bias-controlled multiplex PCR. The source study handled its data this way. The number of nucleated cells in each sample was estimated by amplification of reference gene primers within the assay. To quantify the absolute abundance of each unique TCRbeta CDR3 rearrangement, sequence reads were collapsed and filtered. For each sample, productive Simpson clonality was calculated as the square root of Simpson's diversity index over productive rearrangements. Held by TCRdb, this immuneACCESS table contains in-frame sequences only and omits some clones. Under half of the omission traces to an unresolved V gene where checked; the cause of the rest is unknown. V and J calls and clone size come straight from that table; D and trimming were deduced from the DNA. The sample profile shows around 70,000 clones; more than 80% of them were found once. The leading ten clones occupy roughly 4.8% of the sample.

As concerns this clone: The target of this receptor is not known. No much larger clone is present one base from it, and per-base qualities are unavailable.

Whole blood was collected in K2EDTA tubes by collaborating institutions according to the institutions' own protocols. Collaborator samples were shipped for TCRbeta analysis as frozen whole blood, isolated PBMCs, or DNA extracted from either sample type. This sequence was found in a woman older than 75 with active or convalescent COVID-19. The sample consisted of peripheral blood.

The sequenced DNA is TGTGCCAGCAGCTTGGCCAGATTACAAGAGACCCAGTACTTC. It codes for CASSLARLQETQYF. In this chain, TRBV5-4 is recombined with TRBJ2-5; the D gene cannot be resolved reliably. Looking up the germline V gene (reference sequence) yields CDR1 SGHNT and CDR2 YYREEE. The CDR3 goes from the cysteine to the phenylalanine over 14 residues. The kept DNA is CDR3 alone, 42 bases in frame from the first base. V is clipped by 0 bases and J by 2 bases, and the sequence between their germline boundaries is 8 bases long.